A selection of T cell receptor beta chains follows, all from one sample in a study of OX40 agonist ivuxolimab in advanced cancers. Sequencing was performed with immunoSEQ multiplex PCR; in TCRdb, only in-frame clones are kept and a portion is missing. The sample has roughly 19,000 clones; around 88% are singletons. This specimen was CD4+ or CD8+ T cells sorted from blood, taken in a trial of the OX40 agonist ivuxolimab. The receptor set was obtained from an adult with an advanced solid tumor such as melanoma, head and neck, liver or kidney cancer. The CDR3 runs from the conserved cysteine through the conserved F or W. Each record gives: CDR3 protein, CDR3 DNA, clone size, V gene, J gene, D gene. A D gene is named only where the DNA matches it firmly. Only some rows state a clone size, as once, few, many or a class for expanded clones.

CASHFIGLEGNTIYF,TGTGCCAGCCACTTTATAGGACTAGAAGGAAACACCATATATTTT,-,TRBV7-9,TRBJ1-3,-
CASSAVGTSGRYEQYF,TGTGCCAGCAGCGCCGTGGGAACTAGCGGGAGATACGAGCAGTACTTC,-,TRBV9,TRBJ2-7,TRBD2
CASKVTGQANYGYTF,TGTGCCAGTAAGGTAACAGGGCAAGCTAACTATGGCTACACCTTC,-,TRBV19,TRBJ1-2,-
CASSQDPVSGYTF,TGTGCCAGCAGCCAGGACCCAGTTTCTGGCTACACCTTC,-,TRBV5-6,TRBJ1-2,-
CATSRGGQGHGYTF,TGTGCCACCAGCAGAGGGGGACAGGGACATGGCTACACCTTC,-,TRBV15,TRBJ1-2,TRBD1
CASSGGPYEQYF,TGTGCCAGCAGCGGAGGACCGTACGAGCAGTACTTC,-,TRBV5-4,TRBJ2-7,-
CASSSRGEQYF,TGTGCCAGCAGCTCTCGGGGAGAGCAGTACTTC,-,TRBV9,TRBJ2-7,-
CASSDQLAGDWADTQYF,TGTGCCAGCAGCGACCAACTAGCGGGAGATTGGGCAGATACGCAGTATTTT,-,TRBV13,TRBJ2-3,TRBD2
CASSPDPWGYGYTF,TGTGCCAGCAGCCCGGACCCGTGGGGTTATGGCTACACCTTC,-,TRBV7-2,TRBJ1-2,-
CASLDSYEQYF,TGTGCCAGCTTGGACAGCTACGAGCAGTACTTC,-,TRBV2,TRBJ2-7,-
CAWNARYDTEAFF,TGTGCCTGGAATGCCCGATACGACACTGAAGCTTTCTTT,-,TRBV30,TRBJ1-1,-
CASSYTGGTDTQYF,TGTGCCAGCAGCTATACAGGGGGGACAGATACGCAGTATTTT,-,TRBV9,TRBJ2-3,TRBD1
CASSEQGTGELFF,TGTGCCAGCAGTGAACAGGGCACCGGGGAGCTGTTTTTT,few,TRBV6-4,TRBJ2-2,-
CASTNTGELFF,TGTGCCAGCACCAATACCGGGGAGCTGTTTTTT,-,TRBV6-6,TRBJ2-2,-
CASSPGSEQYF,TGTGCCAGCAGCCCCGGCTCCGAGCAGTACTTC,-,TRBV5-5,TRBJ2-7,-
CASSPRATKRVAFF,TGTGCCAGCAGCCCCCGGGCCACCAAAAGGGTAGCTTTCTTT,-,TRBV27,TRBJ1-1,-
CASSTTGTGGEQYF,TGTGCCAGTAGTACGACCGGGACAGGGGGCGAGCAGTACTTC,-,TRBV19,TRBJ2-7,TRBD1
CASRGTVAYEQYF,TGTGCCAGCAGGGGGACGGTGGCCTACGAGCAGTACTTC,-,TRBV5-6,TRBJ2-7,-
CASSSPPSSYNEQFF,TGTGCCAGCAGCTCCCCGCCTAGCTCCTACAATGAGCAGTTCTTC,-,TRBV9,TRBJ2-1,-
CASSSSNEGRDGYTF,TGTGCCAGCAGCTCCTCTAACGAGGGGAGGGATGGCTACACCTTC,-,TRBV7-8,TRBJ1-2,-
CATSSGNSNQPQHF,TGTGCCACCAGCAGCGGGAATAGCAATCAGCCCCAGCATTTT,-,TRBV15,TRBJ1-5,-
CASSYGLNTGELFF,TGTGCCAGCAGTTACGGACTAAACACCGGGGAGCTGTTTTTT,-,TRBV6-5,TRBJ2-2,-
CASSLSPGFSMNTEAFF,TGTGCCAGCAGTTTATCGCCAGGGTTTTCCATGAACACTGAAGCTTTCTTT,-,TRBV28,TRBJ1-1,-
CSARNTEAFF,TGCAGTGCTCGGAACACTGAAGCTTTCTTT,-,TRBV20-1,TRBJ1-1,-
CATSRDSANEQFF,TGTGCCACCAGCAGAGATAGCGCCAATGAGCAGTTCTTC,-,TRBV15,TRBJ2-1,-
CASSPGTGHQPQHF,TGTGCCAGCAGCCCCGGGACAGGGCATCAGCCCCAGCATTTT,few,TRBV27,TRBJ1-5,TRBD1
CASSIDWDRNIQYF,TGTGCCAGTAGTATAGATTGGGACAGAAACATTCAGTACTTC,-,TRBV19,TRBJ2-4,TRBD1